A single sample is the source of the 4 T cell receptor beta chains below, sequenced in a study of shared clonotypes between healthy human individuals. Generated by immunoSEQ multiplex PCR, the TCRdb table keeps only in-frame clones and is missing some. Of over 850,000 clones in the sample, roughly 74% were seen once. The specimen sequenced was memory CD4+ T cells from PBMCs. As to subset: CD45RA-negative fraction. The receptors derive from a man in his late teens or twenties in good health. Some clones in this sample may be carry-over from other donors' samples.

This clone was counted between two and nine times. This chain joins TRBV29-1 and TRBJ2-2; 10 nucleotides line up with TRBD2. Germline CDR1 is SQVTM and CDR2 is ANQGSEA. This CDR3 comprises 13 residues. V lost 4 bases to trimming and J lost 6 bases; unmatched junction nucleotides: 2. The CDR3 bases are TGCAGCGTTGCCAGCGGGAGGGCCGGGGAGCTGTTTTTT. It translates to CSVASGRAGELFF.

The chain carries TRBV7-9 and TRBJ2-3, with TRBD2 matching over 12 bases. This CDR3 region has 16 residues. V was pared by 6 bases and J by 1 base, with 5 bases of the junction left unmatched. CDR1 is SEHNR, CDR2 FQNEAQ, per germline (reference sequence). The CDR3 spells CASSPLAGGRTDTQYF. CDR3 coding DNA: TGTGCCAGCAGTCCCCTAGCGGGAGGGCGCACAGATACGCAGTATTTT.

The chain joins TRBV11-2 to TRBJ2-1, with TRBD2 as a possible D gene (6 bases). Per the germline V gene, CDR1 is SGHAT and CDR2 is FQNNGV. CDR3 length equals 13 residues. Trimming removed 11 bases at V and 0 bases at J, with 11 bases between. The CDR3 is CASGGSSYNEQFF. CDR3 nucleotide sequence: TGTGCCTCCGGGGGTAGCTCCTACAATGAGCAGTTCTTC.

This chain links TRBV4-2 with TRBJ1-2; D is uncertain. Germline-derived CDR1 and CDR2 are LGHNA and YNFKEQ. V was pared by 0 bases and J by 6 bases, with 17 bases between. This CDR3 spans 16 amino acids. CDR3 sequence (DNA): TGTGCCAGCAGCCAAGATCTTCTAGAACAGATCAATGGCTACACCTTC. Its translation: CASSQDLLEQINGYTF.